Listed here is a single T cell receptor beta chain. These data originate in a study of blood T cell repertoires in COVID-19. As for the study in general: Acute and convalescent COVID-19 specimens originated in the United States, Italy and Spain. Nucleic acid was either cDNA or gDNA, and it came from T cells, B-cell-depleted T cells, or PBMCs.

This CDR3 spans 14 amino acids. The germline V gene encodes CDR1 LGHNA and CDR2 YNFKEQ. V lost 1 base, J lost 7 bases, and 10 bases lay in between. Authors' analysis steps: The authors estimated nucleated cell counts from reference gene primer amplification. Clones were read by immunoSEQ multiplex PCR, and TCRdb kept only the in-frame ones, dropping some. The V and J calls and clone size are taken from that table; D and trimming were inferred from the DNA. This sample has 70,000 to 95,000 clones; 89% occur once, and the top ten carry roughly 2.5%. Material for sequencing was peripheral blood. This chain uses TRBV4-2 with TRBJ2-2, with D possibly being TRBD1 (5 bases). The TCR comes from a man aged 45-60 years with COVID-19, enrolled during active disease. The CDR3: CASSQGGLSGELFF. The CDR3 DNA reads as TGTGCCAGCAGCCAAGGGGGCTTGAGCGGGGAGCTGTTTTTT.